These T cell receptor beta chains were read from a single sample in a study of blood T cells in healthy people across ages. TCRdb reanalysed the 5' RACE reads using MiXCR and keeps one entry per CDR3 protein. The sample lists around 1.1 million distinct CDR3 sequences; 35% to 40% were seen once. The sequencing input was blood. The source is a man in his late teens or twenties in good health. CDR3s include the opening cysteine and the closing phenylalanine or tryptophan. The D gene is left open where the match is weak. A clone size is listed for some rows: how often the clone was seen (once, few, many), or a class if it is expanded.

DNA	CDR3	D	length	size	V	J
TGTGCCAGCAGCCCACGACAGAACATGAACACTGAAGCTTTCTTT	CASSPRQNMNTEAFF	.	15	.	TRBV4-2	TRBJ1-1
TGTGCCAGCAGTCTCACTCCCGGGGGGACCGGGGAGCTGTTTTTT	CASSLTPGGTGELFF	TRBD2	15	.	TRBV12-3/TRBV12-4	TRBJ2-2
TGTGCCATCAGGGAGCGGGGGGGCGAGACCCAGTACTTC	CAIRERGGETQYF	TRBD2	13	.	TRBV10-3	TRBJ2-5
TGCAGTGCTGCTGCCGAAGCAGGCAGTGACTATGGCTACACCTTC	CSAAAEAGSDYGYTF	.	15	.	TRBV20-1	TRBJ1-2
TGTGCCAGCAGCTTAGAGGGGACATCTGGAGATACGCAGTATTTT	CASSLEGTSGDTQYF	.	15	few	TRBV11-2	TRBJ2-3
TGTGCCAGCAGTGACACGCCACAGGGGTTGGATGGCTACACCTTC	CASSDTPQGLDGYTF	TRBD1	15	.	TRBV6-4	TRBJ1-2
TGTGCCACCTTTGAAACCGCGGCGAGAGGCTACACCTTC	CATFETAARGYTF	.	13	.	TRBV28	TRBJ1-2
TGCAGTGCTAGTTTCTGGGTAGCGGGGGGGCGAGGCTACGAGCAGTACTTC	CSASFWVAGGRGYEQYF	TRBD2	17	.	TRBV20-1	TRBJ2-7
TGTGCCATCAGCCCCCGGGACGGAGGCACAGATACGCAGTATTTT	CAISPRDGGTDTQYF	.	15	.	TRBV10-3	TRBJ2-3
TGCGCCAGCAGCCAAGTCTCGTCCGGGACGACGGGTGAAAAACTGTTTTTT	CASSQVSSGTTGEKLFF	.	17	few	TRBV4-1	TRBJ1-4
TGTGCCAGCAGCCCCCCCTCAGGGTGTGGCTACACCTTC	CASSPPSGCGYTF	.	13	.	TRBV3-1	TRBJ1-2
TGTGCCAGCAGGCCCAGGACAGGCTCCTTCACCGGGGAGCTGTTTTTT	CASRPRTGSFTGELFF	TRBD1	16	.	TRBV6-6	TRBJ2-2
TGTGCCAGCAGCCAACCAGGACAGAACACCGGGGAGCTGTTTTTT	CASSQPGQNTGELFF	.	15	.	TRBV4-2	TRBJ2-2
TGCAGTGCTAGAGAATCCAGGGAAAATCAGCCCCAGCATTTT	CSARESRENQPQHF	.	14	.	TRBV20-1	TRBJ1-5
TGTGCCAGCAGAAGAGAGGTAACCGGGGAGCTGTTTTTT	CASRREVTGELFF	.	13	once	TRBV25-1	TRBJ2-2
TGTGCCAGCAGCGAGAGGGATTTATATGGCTACACCTTC	CASSERDLYGYTF	.	13	few	TRBV9	TRBJ1-2
TGTGCCAGCAGCGCCCGGAACACGCGCTCCTACAATGAGCAGTTCTTC	CASSARNTRSYNEQFF	.	16	.	TRBV11-2	TRBJ2-1
TGTGCCAGCACCATATGGGGTCGGAACACTGAAGCTTTCTTT	CASTIWGRNTEAFF	.	14	.	TRBV7-9	TRBJ1-1
TGCAGCGGGAGACTAGCGTGGGACACAGATACGCAGTATTTT	CSGRLAWDTDTQYF	TRBD2	14	few	TRBV20-1	TRBJ2-3
TGTGCCAGCAGCCCACCTAGCGGCCAAGAGACCCAGTACTTC	CASSPPSGQETQYF	TRBD2	14	.	TRBV7-2	TRBJ2-5
TGCGCCGGCAGCCTTTCCCGGGACAGGAACACTGAAGCTTTCTTT	CAGSLSRDRNTEAFF	TRBD1	15	.	TRBV4-3	TRBJ1-1
TGTGCCAGCAGTCTTACCGGGACAGGGGGCAGACAGCCCCAGCATTTT	CASSLTGTGGRQPQHF	TRBD1	16	.	TRBV6-2/TRBV6-3	TRBJ1-5
TGTGCCAGCAGCGGGGGCCCTAGCTCCTACAATGAGCAGTTCTTC	CASSGGPSSYNEQFF	.	15	.	TRBV6-5	TRBJ2-1
TGTGCCAGCAGTTCCCGGACTAGGGGGCCCTACAATGAGCAGTTCTTC	CASSSRTRGPYNEQFF	.	16	few	TRBV12-3/TRBV12-4	TRBJ2-1
TGCGCCAGCAGCCCCGGAGGGGGCACGAACACCGGGGAGCTGTTTTTT	CASSPGGGTNTGELFF	.	16	.	TRBV4-1	TRBJ2-2
TGTGCCAGCAGCCCACAGGGCTGGGGTTCACCCCTCCACTTT	CASSPQGWGSPLHF	.	14	few	TRBV7-9	TRBJ1-6
TGTGCCAGCAGTGAAGCGCGAGGGGGGCAGGGGGCAAACACTGAAGCTTTCTTT	CASSEARGGQGANTEAFF	TRBD1	18	.	TRBV6-1	TRBJ1-1
TGTGCCAGCAGCTCACCCGTCTGGGTAGGAGGAAGCTCCTACAATGAGCAGTTCTTC	CASSSPVWVGGSSYNEQFF	.	19	once	TRBV7-9	TRBJ2-1
TGCGCCAGCAGCCAAGTATTAGGCGAGAACACTGAAGCTTTCTTT	CASSQVLGENTEAFF	.	15	many	TRBV4-3	TRBJ1-1
TGTGCCAGCAGCTTAGAGGGGGCGGCCAGCTCCTACAATGAGCAGTTCTTC	CASSLEGAASSYNEQFF	TRBD1	17	few	TRBV7-2	TRBJ2-1
TGCAGTGCTAGGAAAGTGGAGACCTACGAGCAGTACTTC	CSARKVETYEQYF	.	13	few	TRBV20-1	TRBJ2-7
TGTGCCAGCAGTTTAAAGGACAGCAATCAGCCCCAGCATTTT	CASSLKDSNQPQHF	.	14	many	TRBV27	TRBJ1-5
TGTGCCAGCTATCGGACAGACACGAGTCAGCCCCAGCATTTT	CASYRTDTSQPQHF	.	14	.	TRBV18	TRBJ1-5
TGCGCCAGCAGCCCCTCCCGGGACAGTGGCACAGATACGCAGTATTTT	CASSPSRDSGTDTQYF	TRBD1	16	few	TRBV5-1	TRBJ2-3
TGTGCCAGCAGTTTTTTAGGGGGACTAGCTACAGATACGCAGTATTTT	CASSFLGGLATDTQYF	TRBD2	16	.	TRBV27	TRBJ2-3
TGTGCCAGCCTAGGGGGGGACGAAGAGACCCAGTACTTC	CASLGGDEETQYF	.	13	.	TRBV6-6	TRBJ2-5
TGTGCCAGCAGCTTAATACCCAGGAGGCCTAGGGAGACCCAGTACTTC	CASSLIPRRPRETQYF	.	16	.	TRBV12-3/TRBV12-4	TRBJ2-5
TGTGCCAGCAGTGTACAGGGAGGAGGCACAGATACGCAGTATTTT	CASSVQGGGTDTQYF	.	15	.	TRBV2	TRBJ2-3
TGTGCCAGCAGTTGGAGGAATGAGCAGTTCTTC	CASSWRNEQFF	.	11	many	TRBV6-2/TRBV6-3	TRBJ2-1
TGTGCCAGCAGTTACCCCAGCGGGGGAATCACAGATACGCAGTATTTT	CASSYPSGGITDTQYF	TRBD2	16	once	TRBV6-6	TRBJ2-3
TGTGCCAGCAGCCCTCGACAGGAAACGGGCTACGAGCAGTACTTC	CASSPRQETGYEQYF	.	15	.	TRBV7-9	TRBJ2-7
TGCAGTGCTACGGGACGTAAGAGCACAGATACGCAGTATTTT	CSATGRKSTDTQYF	.	14	few	TRBV20-1	TRBJ2-3
TGCAGCTCCCCGATCCGGCAGGGTGGACACGAGCAGTACTTC	CSSPIRQGGHEQYF	.	14	.	TRBV29-1	TRBJ2-7
TGTGCTACGGGACAGGGTGAAAAACTGTTTTTT	CATGQGEKLFF	TRBD1	11	.	TRBV12-5	TRBJ1-4
TGTGCCAGCAGTGATCGGGCTATGACAGATACGCAGTATTTT	CASSDRAMTDTQYF	.	14	.	TRBV6-5	TRBJ2-3
TGCGCCAGCAGCTCGGACAGGGTGAATTCACCCCTCCACTTT	CASSSDRVNSPLHF	TRBD1	14	.	TRBV5-1	TRBJ1-6
TGCGCCAGCAGCCAAGTGGGAGTTGGGGATGAGCAGTTCTTC	CASSQVGVGDEQFF	.	14	many	TRBV4-1	TRBJ2-1
TGTGCCAGCAGGGGGGTCTATAATTCACCCCTCCACTTT	CASRGVYNSPLHF	.	13	.	TRBV27	TRBJ1-6
TGCGCCAGCAGCCAAGATATATCGTCTAATGAAAAACTGTTTTTT	CASSQDISSNEKLFF	.	15	many	TRBV4-3	TRBJ1-4
TGTGCCAGCAGTAACCCCGGACAGCCTGAAGCTTTCTTT	CASSNPGQPEAFF	.	13	few	TRBV12-3/TRBV12-4	TRBJ1-1
TGTGCCAGCAGCTTATCCGGGGGTACGAATGAAAAACTGTTTTTT	CASSLSGGTNEKLFF	.	15	.	TRBV7-2	TRBJ1-4
TGTGCCAGCAGCTCCACCCGTAGCGGGGGGGCCGCAACAGATACGCAGTATTTT	CASSSTRSGGAATDTQYF	TRBD2	18	.	TRBV7-2	TRBJ2-3
TGTGCCAGCAGCTTAGGTGGGAGAGGTTGGAATTCACCCCTCCACTTT	CASSLGGRGWNSPLHF	.	16	.	TRBV11-2	TRBJ1-6
TGTGCCAGCAGAACCGGGACAGGGAGATACGAGCAGTACTTC	CASRTGTGRYEQYF	TRBD1	14	.	TRBV6-2/TRBV6-3	TRBJ2-7